This T cell receptor (beta chain) was identified during a study of blood T cell repertoires in COVID-19. Study-wide context: Sources were T cells, B-cell-depleted T cells, or PBMCs; the material itself was cDNA or gDNA.

Per the original methods: Nucleated cell counts were estimated from reference gene primer amplification. Sequencing was performed with immunoSEQ multiplex PCR; in TCRdb, only in-frame clones are kept and a portion is missing. V and J calls and clone size are given by that table; D and trimming were obtained from the DNA. The table shows around 86,000 clones, with 85% occurring only once. CDR3 size: 13 residues. The V gene's germline CDR1 is SGHDT and CDR2 YYEEEE. Trimming took 5 bases from V and 7 from J, leaving 15 bases between them. The source of this sequence is a man aged 80 or over with acute or convalescent COVID-19. The material sequenced was peripheral blood. The rearrangement joins TRBV5-6 to TRBJ1-2; D ambiguous. The CDR3 coding sequence is TGTGCCAGCAGGTCTCTGGGCTTCGGTGGCTACACCTTC. It specifies CASRSLGFGGYTF.